Each of the 13 T cell receptor beta chains below was sequenced from the same sample in a study of prognosis after radiotherapy for stage I lung cancer (dated by TCRdb to the early 2020s). Sequencing was carried out with an Illumina HiSeq 3000. Two rounds of multiplex PCR were performed to amplify the TCR beta CDR3 region from genomic DNA. In the first round of PCR, primers specific to each TRBV and TRBJ gene were used, and the primer sequences are filed in Chinese patent CN105087789A. TCRdb applied fastp at Q25 and MiXCR to the public reads, then kept only in-frame beta chains. For every CDR3 protein sequence, its rows merge into one entry that carries the most common genes and DNA. Recorded for this sample are some 20,000 distinct CDR3 sequences; 35% to 50% of them occurred a single time. 55% to 70% of the sample comes from the top ten. Here the sequenced sample was PBMCs, taken before or after stereotactic body radiation therapy (not recorded which). All receptors come from a donor aged 50 or older with non-small cell lung cancer.

This clonotype showed up many times. This chain connects TRBV6-1 to TRBJ2-7; D tentatively fits TRBD1 or TRBD2 (5 bases each). This CDR3 spans 13 amino acids. V gave up 8 bases and J gave up 3 bases, with 14 bases separating them. CDR1 is MNHNS and CDR2 is SASEGT in the germline V gene. DNA of the CDR3: TGTGCCAGCCACTGGGACCGGCGCTACGAGCAGTACTTC. Protein product: CASHWDRRYEQYF.

This clonotype was seen at least ten times. J is TRBJ2-3 and V is TRBV7-9, with TRBD2 matching over 9 bases. V lost 6 bases to trimming and J lost 4 bases; unmatched junction nucleotides: 2. CDR1 and CDR2 (germline): SEHNR, FQNEAQ (reference sequence). The CDR3 runs 13 residues. Here the CDR3 DNA reads TGTGCCAGCAGGCGGGAGGGGGCAGATACGCAGTATTTT. Translated, it gives CASRREGADTQYF.

The sample holds many counts of this clonotype. This chain joins TRBV3-1 and TRBJ2-7; D ambiguous. V lost 6 bases to trimming and J lost 4 bases, with 13 bases between them. CDR1 LGHDT and CDR2 YNNKEL come from the germline V gene (reference sequence). The CDR3 sequence is 13 residues long. CDR3: CASSSLGQYEQYF. The CDR3 DNA follows: TGTGCCAGCAGTTCTCTCGGCCAATACGAGCAGTACTTC.

This clonotype has ten or more counts. The genes are TRBV19 and TRBJ1-2; D perhaps matches TRBD1 (5 bases). The germline V and J ends were trimmed by 6 bases and 4 bases, with 12 bases remaining between them. The CDR3 has 13 residues. CDR1 and CDR2 from the germline V gene are LNHDA and SQIVND (reference sequence). CDR3 in amino acids: CASSHGQPYGYTF. The CDR3 DNA reads TGTGCCAGTAGCCATGGACAACCCTATGGCTACACCTTC.

This chain connects TRBV6-2 or TRBV6-3 to TRBJ1-3; unclear D gene. Germline V gene sequence: CDR1 MNHEY, CDR2 SVGEGT. The V and J ends lost 4 bases and 4 bases respectively, with 5 bases between them. The length of the CDR3 is 12 residues. CDR3 residues: CASSSQGNTIYF. Here the CDR3 DNA reads TGTGCCAGCAGTTCCCAGGGAAACACCATATATTTT.

The chain carries TRBV6-5 and TRBJ2-1, with 7 bases aligning to TRBD2. The J segment lost 0 bases and the V segment lost 3 bases, leaving 23 bases of the junction unmatched. The CDR3 is 22 residues long. Per the germline V gene, CDR1 is MNHEY and CDR2 is SVGAGI. This chain's CDR3 is CASSYHAVPVLAVPSSYNEQFF. The CDR3 region has the DNA TGTGCCAGCAGTTATCACGCAGTCCCAGTCCTAGCGGTTCCGAGCTCCTACAATGAGCAGTTCTTC.

This clonotype was seen ten or more times. The chain employs TRBV7-3 and TRBJ1-2; TRBD1 is a possible D gene (5 bases). This CDR3 has 13 residues. CDR1 is SGHTA, CDR2 FQGTGA, per germline. V was pared by 5 bases and J by 1 base, with 8 bases between. The CDR3 region is CASSRDGNYGYTF. CDR3 DNA: TGTGCCAGCAGCCGGGACGGTAACTATGGCTACACCTTC.

This clonotype was found many times. The CDR3, as DNA: TGTGCCAGCAGGATGGGCGGATTTCACTCTGGAAACACCATATATTTT. Its translation: CASRMGGFHSGNTIYF. The V gene is TRBV6-1, the J gene TRBJ1-3; unclear D gene. The CDR3 covers 16 residues. Germline CDR1 is MNHNS and CDR2 is SASEGT. V gave up 6 bases and J gave up 0 bases, with 15 bases separating them.

The sample holds one count of this clonotype. This chain joins TRBV6-1 and TRBJ1-1; D unresolved. Germline CDR1 MNHNS, CDR2 SASEGT. The CDR3 runs to 14 residues. V was trimmed by 6 bases and J by 4 bases, leaving 15 bases between them. As DNA, the CDR3 is TGTGCCAGCAGAATTAATATGCTAAGCACTGAAGCTTTCTTT. Translated, it gives CASRINMLSTEAFF.

This clonotype occurred a few times. The chain combines TRBV18 with TRBJ2-1; tentative D call: TRBD1 (5 bases). There are 16 residues in the CDR3. Looked up from germline, CDR1 is KGHSH and CDR2 is LQKENI. Trimming took off 3 bases at V and 3 bases at J, with 15 bases between the two ends. This chain's CDR3 is CASSPPTGLVYNEQFF. CDR3 DNA sequence: TGTGCCAGCTCACCCCCAACAGGCCTGGTCTACAATGAGCAGTTCTTC. The full variable domain, in which reference TRBV18 and TRBJ2-1 provide the parts outside the CDR3, is NAGVMQNPRHLVRRRGQEARLRCSPMKGHSHVYWYRQLPEEGLKFMVYLQKENIIDESGMPKERFSAEFPKEGPSILRIQQVVRGDSAAYFCASSPPTGLVYNEQFFGPGTRLTVL.

The chain carries TRBV12-3 or TRBV12-4 and TRBJ1-6, with a weak D call TRBD1 (6 bases). V lost 2 bases and J 6 bases, leaving 8 bases between the germline ends. This CDR3 is built from 14 residues. This CDR3 is CASSLRGRNSPLHF. In DNA form, the CDR3 reads TGTGCCAGCAGTTTACGGGGGCGTAATTCACCCCTCCACTTT.

This clonotype was seen many times. The rearrangement links TRBV20-1 to TRBJ2-2, with 8 bases that match TRBD2. Germline trimming cut 4 bases from V and 0 bases from J; bases unmatched to any gene: 4. CDR3 length equals 15 residues. Germline assignment: CDR1 DFQATT and CDR2 SNEGSKA (reference sequence). CDR3 nucleotides: TGCAGTGCTACACCGGGACTAGCGAACACCGGGGAGCTGTTTTTT. This gives the protein CSATPGLANTGELFF.

As DNA, the CDR3 is TGTGCCAGCAGTTTCACAGACCGAGGTGCCCAGTACTTC. Translated: CASSFTDRGAQYF. The chain has TRBV28 and TRBJ2-5; no firm D call. The CDR3 extends over 13 amino acids. Trimming removed 3 bases at V and 9 bases at J, with 14 bases between. Germline CDR1 is MDHEN and CDR2 is SYDVKM.